One sample yielded the 15 T cell receptor beta chains listed below, sequenced in a study of blood T cell repertoires in COVID-19 (dated by TCRdb to 2020 to 2021). To prepare the library, the immunoSEQ multiplex PCR assay was applied. The table was pulled from immuneACCESS by TCRdb, which kept in-frame rearrangements only. Such tables lose some clones; where checked, under half of the loss comes from unresolved V genes, and the rest has no known cause. Within this sample are 250,000 to 350,000 clones, with roughly 90% of them counted one time only. The ten largest clonotypes hold about 1.8% of the sample. Sequencing input: PBMCs or T cells enriched from blood (not recorded which). Receptor source: a woman under 30 with acute COVID-19.

V and J are TRBV4-2 and TRBJ2-7; perhaps TRBD2 as D (5 bases). The CDR3 runs 15 residues. V shed 1 base and J shed 0 bases, with 10 bases lying between them. Germline lookup yields CDR1 LGHNA and CDR2 YNFKEQ. In DNA form, the CDR3 reads TGTGCCAGCAGCCAAGGGGTGGGGAGCTCCTACGAGCAGTACTTC. Its protein product is CASSQGVGSSYEQYF.

This chain links TRBV4-2 with TRBJ2-1; 7 bases are a match to TRBD2. CDR1 and CDR2 from the germline V gene are LGHNA and YNFKEQ. The CDR3 is 16 residues long. Trimming took 4 bases from V and 5 from J; bases not matched to a gene: 11. In nucleotides, the CDR3 is TGTGCCAGCAGCCGACTTTGGGCTAGCGGAGACAATGAGCAGTTCTTC. Protein sequence: CASSRLWASGDNEQFF.

CDR3 in DNA: TGTGCCATCAGTAATACTGGTTGGGGAGAACCCCAGCATTTT. Its translation is CAISNTGWGEPQHF. The chain has TRBV10-3 and TRBJ1-5; D uncertain. The CDR3 length is 14 residues. Deletions cut 5 bases from V and 10 bases from J, with 18 bases between. The germline V gene has CDR1 ENHRY and CDR2 SYGVKD.

The chain uses TRBV29-1 and TRBJ2-7; possibly TRBD1 for D (5 bases). The CDR3 has 13 residues. V lost 5 bases and J lost 0, with 11 bases in between. Looked up from germline, CDR1 is SQVTM and CDR2 is ANQGSEA. The CDR3 DNA follows: TGCAGCGTTCTACAGGACCTCTCCTACGAGCAGTACTTC. Its protein is CSVLQDLSYEQYF.

The J gene is TRBJ1-1, the V gene TRBV4-1; maybe TRBD1 (6 bases). The CDR3 consists of 14 residues. Trimming stripped 3 bases from V and 3 bases from J, with 11 bases between. Per germline, CDR1 MGHRA and CDR2 YSYEKL. Here the CDR3 reads CASSHNPGDTEAFF. CDR3 in DNA: TGCGCCAGCAGCCACAACCCAGGGGACACTGAAGCTTTCTTT.

This chain uses TRBV29-1 with TRBJ2-1; D not certain. V was clipped by 3 bases and J by 7 bases, with 16 bases between them. Germline V gene sequence: CDR1 SQVTM, CDR2 ANQGSEA. CDR3 size: 14 residues. DNA for the CDR3: TGCAGCGTTGATACCAACCCCGGTGGTAATGAGCAGTTCTTC. Amino acid sequence: CSVDTNPGGNEQFF.

This clone was found once. V and J are TRBV18 and TRBJ1-1, with D unclear. V lost 1 base and J 0 bases, leaving 12 bases between the germline ends. Germline loops: CDR1 KGHSH, CDR2 LQKENI. CDR3 length equals 16 residues. The CDR3: CASSPRVVGVNTEAFF. The CDR3 DNA reads TGTGCCAGCTCACCACGGGTTGTGGGCGTGAACACTGAAGCTTTCTTT.

This clone has a handful of counts. The V and J genes are TRBV7-9 and TRBJ2-7; D ambiguous. Germline V lookup: CDR1 SEHNR, CDR2 FQNEAQ (reference sequence). There are 12 residues in the CDR3. Trimming left V 0 bases short and J 5 bases short, with 5 bases between. CDR3 nucleotides: TGTGCCAGCAGCTTAGCGTTTAACGAGCAGTACTTC. It is translated as CASSLAFNEQYF.

The chain carries TRBV30 and TRBJ2-7, with 8 bases lining up with TRBD1. CDR1 is GTSNPN, CDR2 SVGIG, per germline (reference sequence). The CDR3 totals 14 residues. V shed 1 base, J shed 6 bases, and the junction held 8 bases outside the gene matches. CDR3 DNA sequence: TGTGCCTGGAGTGCCGCGGACAGGGACGGCGAGCAGTACTTC. Translating gives CAWSAADRDGEQYF.

J is TRBJ1-2 and V is TRBV5-1; 9 nucleotides line up with TRBD1. The junction had 7 bases not matched to a gene; V was cut back by 3 bases and J by 7 bases. The CDR3 covers 14 residues. Germline V gene lookup returns CDR1 SGHRS and CDR2 YFSETQ. The CDR3 sequence: CASSSGQGIAGYTF. The CDR3 DNA is TGCGCCAGCAGCTCCGGACAGGGGATTGCTGGCTACACCTTC. Full variable domain (outside the CDR3, taken from reference TRBV5-1 and TRBJ1-2): KAGVTQTPRYLIKTRGQQVTLSCSPISGHRSVSWYQQTPGQGLQFLFEYFSETQRNKGNFPGRFSGRQFSNSRSEMNVSTLELGDSALYLCASSSGQGIAGYTFGSGTRLTVV.

The V call is TRBV7-2, the J call TRBJ2-7, with 15 bases identical to TRBD2. Germline V gene sequence: CDR1 SGHTA, CDR2 FQGNSA. V lost 3 bases and J lost 2; bases outside the gene matches: 11. The CDR3 runs to 19 residues. CDR3 bases: TGTGCCAGCAGCTTCCGCCCGGGACTAGCGGGAGGAGGAGCCTACGAGCAGTACTTC. It codes for CASSFRPGLAGGGAYEQYF.

This clone appeared a single time. The V gene is TRBV3-1 (or the pseudogene TRBV3-2), the J gene TRBJ2-7; TRBD1 matches at 9 bases. Losses at the gene ends were 4 bases for V and 4 bases for J; bases not matched to a gene: 8. The germline V gene has CDR1 LGHDT and CDR2 YNNKEL (reference sequence). This CDR3 is 15 amino acids long. The CDR3 protein is CASSPGDRVAYEQYF. Written as DNA, the CDR3 is TGTGCCAGCAGCCCCGGGGACAGGGTGGCTTACGAGCAGTACTTC.

The table lists this clone with a count of one. The chain links TRBV3-1 (or the pseudogene TRBV3-2) to TRBJ2-7, with 8 bases matching TRBD2. This CDR3 is built from 15 residues. Germline V gene lookup returns CDR1 LGHDT and CDR2 YNNKEL (reference sequence). V gave up 0 bases and J gave up 0 bases; unmatched junction bases: 1. The CDR3, as DNA: TGTGCCAGCAGCCAAGAGGCGGGAGGCTCCTACGAGCAGTACTTC. It yields the protein CASSQEAGGSYEQYF.

The chain combines TRBV4-1 with TRBJ2-1; the D is unclear. Trimming took 0 bases from V and 2 from J, leaving 11 bases between them. This CDR3 is 16 amino acids long. The germline gives CDR1 MGHRA, CDR2 YSYEKL. The CDR3 bases are TGCGCCAGCAGCCAAGAGGGCAGGAACCCCTACAATGAGCAGTTCTTC. This translates into CASSQEGRNPYNEQFF.

CDR3 coding DNA: TGTGCCAGCAGCTTCCAGGGGAACACTGAAGCTTTCTTT. This codes for CASSFQGNTEAFF. The chain links TRBV7-3 to TRBJ1-1; D might be TRBD1 (5 bases). There are 13 residues in the CDR3. Germline CDR1 and CDR2: SGHTA and FQGTGA. V lost 3 bases, J lost 1 base, and 6 bases lay in between. The full variable domain, its missing parts supplied by reference TRBV7-3 and TRBJ1-1, is GAGVSQTPSNKVTEKGKYVELRCDPISGHTALYWYRQSLGQGPEFLIYFQGTGAADDSGLPNDRFFAVRPEGSVSTLKIQRTERGDSAVYLCASSFQGNTEAFFGQGTRLTVV.